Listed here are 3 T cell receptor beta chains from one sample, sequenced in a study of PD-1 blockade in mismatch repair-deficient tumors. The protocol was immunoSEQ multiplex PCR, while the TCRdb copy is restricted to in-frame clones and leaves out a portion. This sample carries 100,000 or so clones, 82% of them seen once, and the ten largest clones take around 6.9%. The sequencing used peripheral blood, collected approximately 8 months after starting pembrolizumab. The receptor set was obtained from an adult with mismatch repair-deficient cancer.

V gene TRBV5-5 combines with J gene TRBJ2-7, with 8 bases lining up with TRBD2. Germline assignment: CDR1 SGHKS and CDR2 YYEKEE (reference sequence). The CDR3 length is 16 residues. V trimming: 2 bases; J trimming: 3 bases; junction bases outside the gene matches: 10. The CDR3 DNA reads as TGTGCCAGCAGCTTTAGAGGCACCGGGACTAGCTACGAGCAGTACTTC. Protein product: CASSFRGTGTSYEQYF.

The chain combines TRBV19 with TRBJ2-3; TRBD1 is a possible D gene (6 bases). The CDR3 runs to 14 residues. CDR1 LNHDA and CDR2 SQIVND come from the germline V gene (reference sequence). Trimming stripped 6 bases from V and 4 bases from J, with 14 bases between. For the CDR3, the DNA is TGTGCCAGTAGGAGTTCGGCAGGGGCAGATACGCAGTATTTT. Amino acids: CASRSSAGADTQYF. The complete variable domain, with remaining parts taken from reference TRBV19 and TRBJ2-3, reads DGGITQSPKYLFRKEGQNVTLSCEQNLNHDAMYWYRQDPGQGLRLIYYSQIVNDFQKGDIAEGYSVSREKKESFPLTVTSAQKNPTAFYLCASRSSAGADTQYFGPGTRLTVL.

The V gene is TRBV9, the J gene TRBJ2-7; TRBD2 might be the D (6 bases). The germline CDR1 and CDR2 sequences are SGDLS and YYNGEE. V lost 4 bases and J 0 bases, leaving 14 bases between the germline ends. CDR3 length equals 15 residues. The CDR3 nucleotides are TGTGCCAGCAGCTCGGGGGAGGCCTACTCCTACGAGCAGTACTTC. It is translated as CASSSGEAYSYEQYF.